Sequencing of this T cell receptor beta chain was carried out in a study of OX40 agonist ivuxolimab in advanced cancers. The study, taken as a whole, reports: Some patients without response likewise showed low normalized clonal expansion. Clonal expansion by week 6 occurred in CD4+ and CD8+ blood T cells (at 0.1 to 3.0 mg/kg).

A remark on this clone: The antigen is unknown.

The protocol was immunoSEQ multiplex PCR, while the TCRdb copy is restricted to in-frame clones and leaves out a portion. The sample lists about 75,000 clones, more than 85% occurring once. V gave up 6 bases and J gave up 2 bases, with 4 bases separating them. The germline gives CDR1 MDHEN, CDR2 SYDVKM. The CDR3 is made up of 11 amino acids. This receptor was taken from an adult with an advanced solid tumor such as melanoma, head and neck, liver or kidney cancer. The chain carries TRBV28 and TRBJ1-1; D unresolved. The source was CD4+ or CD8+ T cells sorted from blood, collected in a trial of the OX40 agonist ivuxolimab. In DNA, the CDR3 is TGTGCCAGCAGACTCAACACTGAAGCTTTCTTT. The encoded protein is CASRLNTEAFF.